This T cell receptor beta chain was obtained from a study of T cells in Graves' hyperthyroidism and ophthalmopathy. Findings and limits, study-wide: Most thyroid-expanded clonotypes above 0.001 were also found in blood. Ophthalmopathy and stable hyperthyroidism were separated by a 13 V-J model.

The study left out patients who had uncontrolled infection, other autoimmune disease, pregnancy or lactation. As concerns this clonotype: Its antigen is not identified.

Germline V gene lookup returns CDR1 ENHRY and CDR2 SYGVKD. The junction had 4 bases not matched to a gene; V was cut back by 6 bases and J by 2 bases. The CDR3 length is 13 residues. RNA transcripts provided the source from which TCR beta CDR3 regions were amplified. The TCR CDR3 first-round RT-PCR relied on the HTBI primer set. TCRdb re-derived calls from the multiplex PCR reads in MiXCR, one entry per CDR3 protein. The sample includes approximately 600,000 distinct CDR3 sequences, 13% to 15% of them seen just once. The V gene is TRBV10-3, the J gene TRBJ2-7; 7 bases match TRBD1. The receptor was derived from a woman younger than 30 with Graves' ophthalmopathy. Sequencing was carried out using blood. The CDR3 sequence is CAIRGTDTYEQYF. CDR3 nucleotide sequence: TGTGCCATCAGGGGGACAGATACCTACGAGCAGTACTTC.